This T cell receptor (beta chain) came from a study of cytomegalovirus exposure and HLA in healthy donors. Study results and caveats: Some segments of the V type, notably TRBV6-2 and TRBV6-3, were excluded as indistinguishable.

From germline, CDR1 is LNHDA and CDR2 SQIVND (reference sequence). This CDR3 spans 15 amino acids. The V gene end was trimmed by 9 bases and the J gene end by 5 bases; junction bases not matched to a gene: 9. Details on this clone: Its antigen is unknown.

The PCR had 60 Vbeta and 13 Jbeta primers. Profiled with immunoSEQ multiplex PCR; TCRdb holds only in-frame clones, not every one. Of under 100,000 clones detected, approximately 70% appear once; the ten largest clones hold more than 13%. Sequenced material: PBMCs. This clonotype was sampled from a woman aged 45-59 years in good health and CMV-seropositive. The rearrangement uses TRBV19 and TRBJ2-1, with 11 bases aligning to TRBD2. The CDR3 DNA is TGTGCCAGCAAATATTTAGCGGGAGGGAACAATGAGCAGTTCTTC. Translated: CASKYLAGGNNEQFF.